This TCR beta chain derives from a study of radiation and T cells in renal cell carcinoma. Study in general: Nephrectomy followed 15 Gy stereotactic body radiation by 4 weeks. Study findings and constraints: In blood, top tumor clones expanded by 2 weeks, shrinking by 4.

Clones were read by immunoSEQ multiplex PCR, and TCRdb kept only the in-frame ones, dropping some. The sample lists 100,000 to 150,000 clones, 75% to 90% occurring once. This clone was counted between two and nine times. Its antigen is not known. Described time point: blood 2 weeks post-SBRT. Described treatment: 15 Gy SBRT to primary tumor, nephrectomy 4 weeks later. The germline gives CDR1 MNHNS, CDR2 SASEGT. This CDR3 region has 14 residues. The junction had 3 bases not matched to a gene; V was cut back by 6 bases and J by 1 base. Specimen: blood, collected from a patient whose treatment included radiotherapy and nephrectomy. The rearrangement links TRBV6-1 to TRBJ2-1; 7 bases line up with TRBD1. This TCR derives from a woman aged 60-70 years with renal cell carcinoma. The CDR3 DNA reads as TGTGCCAGCAGAGGCAGGGGGTCCTACAATGAGCAGTTCTTC. This translates into CASRGRGSYNEQFF.